This T cell receptor (beta chain) was identified during a study of Graves' ophthalmopathy and Graves' hyperthyroidism. This clonotype showed up just a few times. Amplified material comprised TCR beta CDR3 regions derived from RNA transcripts. The first round was an RT-PCR with HTBI primers, and the second round was a multiplex PCR. Each CDR3 protein is one row after TCRdb ran MiXCR on the multiplex PCR reads. The sample gives some 360,000 distinct CDR3 sequences, about a sixth of which show up once; 2.4% is in the top ten. CDR3 size: 16 residues. The germline V gene has CDR1 SGHRS and CDR2 YFSETQ. J lost 2 bases, V lost 3 bases, and 10 bases had no gene match.

This receptor was taken from an adult woman with stable Graves' hyperthyroidism. The sequenced material came from peripheral blood. This chain links TRBV5-1 with TRBJ2-7; 8 nucleotides align to TRBD1. CDR3 coding DNA: TGCGCCAGCAGCTCCCCGCGAGGACAGGGCCCCTACGAGCAGTACTTC. It encodes CASSSPRGQGPYEQYF.